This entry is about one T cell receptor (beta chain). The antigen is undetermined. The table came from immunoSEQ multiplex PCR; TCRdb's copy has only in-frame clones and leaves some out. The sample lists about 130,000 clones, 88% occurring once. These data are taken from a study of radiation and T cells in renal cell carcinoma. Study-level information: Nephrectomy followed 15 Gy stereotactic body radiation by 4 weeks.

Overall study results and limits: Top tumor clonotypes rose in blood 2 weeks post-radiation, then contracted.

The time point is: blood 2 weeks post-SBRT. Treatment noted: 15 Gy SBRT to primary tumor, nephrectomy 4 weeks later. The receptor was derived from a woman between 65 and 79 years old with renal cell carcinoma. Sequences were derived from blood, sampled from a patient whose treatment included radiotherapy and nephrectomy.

The CDR3 sequence is CSVRGDYGYTF. The CDR3 DNA follows: TGCAGCGTCAGAGGGGACTATGGCTACACCTTC. The V gene is TRBV29-1, the J gene TRBJ1-2; D is perhaps TRBD1 (5 bases). Germline V gene data show CDR1 as SQVTM and CDR2 as ANQGSEA. This CDR3 is built from 11 residues. V was clipped by 6 bases and J by 3 bases, with 8 bases between them.